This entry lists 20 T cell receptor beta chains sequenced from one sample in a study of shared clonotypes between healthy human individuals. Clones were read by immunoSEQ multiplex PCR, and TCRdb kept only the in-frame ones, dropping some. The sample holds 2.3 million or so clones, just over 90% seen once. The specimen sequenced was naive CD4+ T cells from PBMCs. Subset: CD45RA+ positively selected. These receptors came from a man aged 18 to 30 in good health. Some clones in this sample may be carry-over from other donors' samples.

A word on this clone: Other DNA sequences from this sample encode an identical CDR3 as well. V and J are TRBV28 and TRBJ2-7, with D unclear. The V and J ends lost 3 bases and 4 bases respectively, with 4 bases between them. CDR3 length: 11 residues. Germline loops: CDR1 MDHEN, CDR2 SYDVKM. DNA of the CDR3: TGTGCCAGCAGTTTTAGGTACGAGCAGTACTTC. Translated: CASSFRYEQYF.

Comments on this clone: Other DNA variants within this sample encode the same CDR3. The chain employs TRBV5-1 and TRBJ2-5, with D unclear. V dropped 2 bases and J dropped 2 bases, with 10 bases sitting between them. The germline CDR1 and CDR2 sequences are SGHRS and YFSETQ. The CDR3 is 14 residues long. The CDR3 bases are TGCGCCAGCAGCTTAAAACAGATACAAGAGACCCAGTACTTC. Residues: CASSLKQIQETQYF.

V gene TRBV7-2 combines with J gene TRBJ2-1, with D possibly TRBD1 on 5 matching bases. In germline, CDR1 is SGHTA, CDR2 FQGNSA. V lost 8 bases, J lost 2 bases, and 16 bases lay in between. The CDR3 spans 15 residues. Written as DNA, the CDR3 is TGTGCCAGCGTTAATTCAGGGTTCGCCTACAATGAGCAGTTCTTC. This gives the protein CASVNSGFAYNEQFF. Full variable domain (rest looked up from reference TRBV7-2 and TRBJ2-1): GAGVSQSPSNKVTEKGKDVELRCDPISGHTALYWYRQSLGQGLEFLIYFQGNSAPDKSGLPSDRFSAERTGGSVSTLTIQRTQQEDSAVYLCASVNSGFAYNEQFFGPGTRLTVL.

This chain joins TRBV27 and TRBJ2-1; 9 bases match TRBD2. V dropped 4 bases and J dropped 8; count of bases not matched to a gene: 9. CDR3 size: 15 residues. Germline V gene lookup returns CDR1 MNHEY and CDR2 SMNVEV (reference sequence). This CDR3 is CASSSPSGIADEQFF. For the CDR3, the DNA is TGTGCCAGCAGTTCACCTAGCGGGATTGCTGATGAGCAGTTCTTC.

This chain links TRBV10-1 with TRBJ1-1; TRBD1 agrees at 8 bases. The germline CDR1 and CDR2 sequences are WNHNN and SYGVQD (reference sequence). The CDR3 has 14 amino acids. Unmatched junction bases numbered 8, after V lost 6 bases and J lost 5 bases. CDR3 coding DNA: TGCGCCAGCAGGGCCGGGACAGGAGAGACTGAAGCTTTCTTT. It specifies CASRAGTGETEAFF.

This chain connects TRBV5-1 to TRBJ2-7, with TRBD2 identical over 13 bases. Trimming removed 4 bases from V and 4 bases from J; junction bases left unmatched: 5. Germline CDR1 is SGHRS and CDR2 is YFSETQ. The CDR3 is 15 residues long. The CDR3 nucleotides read TGCGCCAGCAGCGTCGGACTAGCGGGAGTTTACGAGCAGTACTTC. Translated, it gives CASSVGLAGVYEQYF. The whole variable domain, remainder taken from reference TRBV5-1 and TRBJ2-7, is KAGVTQTPRYLIKTRGQQVTLSCSPISGHRSVSWYQQTPGQGLQFLFEYFSETQRNKGNFPGRFSGRQFSNSRSEMNVSTLELGDSALYLCASSVGLAGVYEQYFGPGTRLTVT.

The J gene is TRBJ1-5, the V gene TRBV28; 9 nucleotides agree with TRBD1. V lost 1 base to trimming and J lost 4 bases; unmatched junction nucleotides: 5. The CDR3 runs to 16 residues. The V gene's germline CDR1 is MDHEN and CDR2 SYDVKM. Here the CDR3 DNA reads TGTGCCAGCAGTTTATCCCGGACAGGGGTTAATCAGCCCCAGCATTTT. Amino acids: CASSLSRTGVNQPQHF. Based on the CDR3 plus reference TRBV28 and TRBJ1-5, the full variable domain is DVKVTQSSRYLVKRTGEKVFLECVQDMDHENMFWYRQDPGLGLRLIYFSYDVKMKEKGDIPEGYSVSREKKERFSLILESASTNQTSMYLCASSLSRTGVNQPQHFGDGTRLSIL.

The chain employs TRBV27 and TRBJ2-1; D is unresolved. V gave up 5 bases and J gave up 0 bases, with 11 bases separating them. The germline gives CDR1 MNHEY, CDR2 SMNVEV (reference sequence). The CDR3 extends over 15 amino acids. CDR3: CASSPLLSSYNEQFF. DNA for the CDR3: TGTGCCAGCAGTCCACTACTAAGCTCCTACAATGAGCAGTTCTTC.

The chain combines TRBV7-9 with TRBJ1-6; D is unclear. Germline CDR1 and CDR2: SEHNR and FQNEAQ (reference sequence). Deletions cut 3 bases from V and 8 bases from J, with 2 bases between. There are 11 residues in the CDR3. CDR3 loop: CASSFDSPLHF. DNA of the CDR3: TGTGCCAGCAGCTTTGATTCACCCCTCCACTTT.

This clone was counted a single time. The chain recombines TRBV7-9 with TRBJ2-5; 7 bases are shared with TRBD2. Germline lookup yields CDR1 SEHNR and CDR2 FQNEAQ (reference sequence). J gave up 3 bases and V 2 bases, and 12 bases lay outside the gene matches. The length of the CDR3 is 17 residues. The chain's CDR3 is CASSLIGAGRDEETQYF. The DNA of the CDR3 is TGTGCCAGCAGCTTAATCGGGGCGGGGAGGGACGAAGAGACCCAGTACTTC.

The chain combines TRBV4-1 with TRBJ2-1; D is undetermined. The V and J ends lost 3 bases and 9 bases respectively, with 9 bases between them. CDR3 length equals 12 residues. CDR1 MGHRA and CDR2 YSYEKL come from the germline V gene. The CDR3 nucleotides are TGCGCCAGCAGCCACCTATTCAGTGAGCAGTTCTTC. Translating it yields CASSHLFSEQFF.

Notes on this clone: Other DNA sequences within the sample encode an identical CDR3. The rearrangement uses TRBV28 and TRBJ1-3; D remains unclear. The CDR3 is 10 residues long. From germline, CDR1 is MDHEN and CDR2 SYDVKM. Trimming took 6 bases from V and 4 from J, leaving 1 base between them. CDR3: CASRGNTIYF. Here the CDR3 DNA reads TGTGCCAGCAGGGGAAACACCATATATTTT.

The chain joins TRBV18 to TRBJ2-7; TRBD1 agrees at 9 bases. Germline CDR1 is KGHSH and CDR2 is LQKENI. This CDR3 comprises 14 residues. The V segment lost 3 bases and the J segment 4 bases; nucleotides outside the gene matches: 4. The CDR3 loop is CASSPGTGRYEQYF. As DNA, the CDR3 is TGTGCCAGCTCACCGGGGACAGGGAGGTACGAGCAGTACTTC. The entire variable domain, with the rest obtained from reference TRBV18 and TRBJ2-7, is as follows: NAGVMQNPRHLVRRRGQEARLRCSPMKGHSHVYWYRQLPEEGLKFMVYLQKENIIDESGMPKERFSAEFPKEGPSILRIQQVVRGDSAAYFCASSPGTGRYEQYFGPGTRLTVT.

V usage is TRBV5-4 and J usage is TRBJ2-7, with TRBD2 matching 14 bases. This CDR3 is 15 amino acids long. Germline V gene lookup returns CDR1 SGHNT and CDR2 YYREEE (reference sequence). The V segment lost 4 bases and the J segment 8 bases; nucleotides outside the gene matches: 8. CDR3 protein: CASSEGTSGRNKQYF. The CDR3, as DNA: TGTGCCAGCAGCGAAGGGACTAGCGGGAGAAACAAGCAGTACTTC.

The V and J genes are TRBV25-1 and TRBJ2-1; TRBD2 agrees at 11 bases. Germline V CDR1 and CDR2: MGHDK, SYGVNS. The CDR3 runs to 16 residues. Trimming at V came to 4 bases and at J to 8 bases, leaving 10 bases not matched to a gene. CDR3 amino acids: CASSGGGSGRGDEQFF. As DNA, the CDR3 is TGTGCCAGCAGTGGGGGGGGTAGCGGGAGGGGCGATGAGCAGTTCTTC.

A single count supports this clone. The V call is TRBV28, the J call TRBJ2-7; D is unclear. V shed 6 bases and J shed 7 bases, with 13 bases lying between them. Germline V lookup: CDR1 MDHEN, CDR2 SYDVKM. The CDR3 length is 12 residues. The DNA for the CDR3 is TGTGCCAGCAGGTCCGTAGGTCGAGAGCAGTACTTC. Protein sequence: CASRSVGREQYF.

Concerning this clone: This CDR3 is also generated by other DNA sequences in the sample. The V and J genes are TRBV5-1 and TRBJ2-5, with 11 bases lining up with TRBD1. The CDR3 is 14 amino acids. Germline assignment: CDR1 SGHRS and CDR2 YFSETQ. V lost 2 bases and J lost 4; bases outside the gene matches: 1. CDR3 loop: CASSFGTGGETQYF. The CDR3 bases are TGCGCCAGCAGCTTTGGGACAGGGGGAGAGACCCAGTACTTC. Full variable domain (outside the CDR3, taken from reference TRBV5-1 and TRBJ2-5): KAGVTQTPRYLIKTRGQQVTLSCSPISGHRSVSWYQQTPGQGLQFLFEYFSETQRNKGNFPGRFSGRQFSNSRSEMNVSTLELGDSALYLCASSFGTGGETQYFGPGTRLLVL.

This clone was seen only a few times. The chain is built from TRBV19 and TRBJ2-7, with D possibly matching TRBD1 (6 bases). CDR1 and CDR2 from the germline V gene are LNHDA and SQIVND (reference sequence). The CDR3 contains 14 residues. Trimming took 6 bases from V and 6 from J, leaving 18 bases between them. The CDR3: CASRSRTEGLEQYF. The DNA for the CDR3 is TGTGCCAGTAGATCCCGGACAGAGGGGCTCGAGCAGTACTTC.

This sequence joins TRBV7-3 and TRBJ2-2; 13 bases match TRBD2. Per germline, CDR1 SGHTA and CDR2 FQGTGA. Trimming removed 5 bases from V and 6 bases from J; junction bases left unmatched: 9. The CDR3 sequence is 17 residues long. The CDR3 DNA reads TGTGCCAGCAGCCCCCGGACTAGCGGGAGTGGGGCCGGGGAGCTGTTTTTT. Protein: CASSPRTSGSGAGELFF. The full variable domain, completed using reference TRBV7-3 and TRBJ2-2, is GAGVSQTPSNKVTEKGKYVELRCDPISGHTALYWYRQSLGQGPEFLIYFQGTGAADDSGLPNDRFFAVRPEGSVSTLKIQRTERGDSAVYLCASSPRTSGSGAGELFFGEGSRLTVL.

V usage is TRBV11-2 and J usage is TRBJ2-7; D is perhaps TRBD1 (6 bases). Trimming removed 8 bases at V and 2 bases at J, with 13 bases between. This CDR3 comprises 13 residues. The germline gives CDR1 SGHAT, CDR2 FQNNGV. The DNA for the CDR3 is TGTGCCAGCGCGAGGACAGTTCCCTACGAGCAGTACTTC. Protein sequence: CASARTVPYEQYF.